Presented here are 23 T cell receptor beta chains from one specimen sequenced in a study of CD8 T cells in Susac syndrome. RNA, at about 0.45 to 1 ug, was reverse transcribed with random hexamers. TCRdb re-called the immunoSEQ multiplex PCR reads with MiXCR, one entry per CDR3 protein. The data hold approximately 230,000 distinct CDR3 sequences, with over 85% observed a single time. The source material was CD4+ T cells from PBMCs. These receptors originate from a human donor with multiple sclerosis.

The CDR3 loop reads CSARQYNEQFF. The CDR3 bases are TGCAGCGCCCGACAGTACAATGAGCAGTTCTTC. V and J are TRBV29-1 and TRBJ2-1, with D tentatively TRBD1 (5 bases). The V gene lost 7 bases and the J gene lost 4 bases, with 8 bases spanning the gap. The CDR3 loop spans 11 amino acids. CDR1 and CDR2 from the germline V gene are SQVTM and ANQGSEA.

This chain links TRBV7-9 with TRBJ2-2; weak D call: TRBD2 (6 bases). Trimming removed 4 bases from V and 4 bases from J, with 13 bases in between. Germline V gene sequence: CDR1 SEHNR, CDR2 FQNEAQ (reference sequence). The CDR3 is 15 amino acids. The CDR3: CASSSFSGGTGELFF. Written as DNA, the CDR3 is TGTGCCAGCAGCTCCTTTAGCGGCGGCACCGGGGAGCTGTTTTTT. Variable domain in full (rest from reference TRBV7-9 and TRBJ2-2): DTGVSQNPRHKITKRGQNVTFRCDPISEHNRLYWYRQTLGQGPEFLTYFQNEAQLEKSRLLSDRFSAERPKGSFSTLEIQRTEQGDSAMYLCASSSFSGGTGELFFGEGSRLTVL.

The chain carries TRBV9 and TRBJ2-1; D ambiguous. V lost 4 bases, J lost 4 bases, and 15 bases lay in between. Germline assignment: CDR1 SGDLS and CDR2 YYNGEE. This CDR3 is 15 amino acids long. CDR3 nucleotides: TGTGCCAGCAGCCCCCCTCGAGGATATTACAATGAGCAGTTCTTC. This codes for CASSPPRGYYNEQFF.

The CDR3, as DNA: TGTGCCAGCTCACCACTTGGCAACAAGAACACTGAAGCTTTCTTT. Encoded protein: CASSPLGNKNTEAFF. V and J are TRBV18 and TRBJ1-1; D uncertain. The V gene lost 1 base and the J gene lost 1 base, with 10 bases spanning the gap. Germline lookup yields CDR1 KGHSH and CDR2 LQKENI. The CDR3 spans 15 residues.

The rearrangement uses TRBV5-1 and TRBJ2-5, with 12 bases aligning to TRBD2. Germline lookup yields CDR1 SGHRS and CDR2 YFSETQ. The CDR3 spans 17 residues. V lost 4 bases and J lost 7; bases outside the gene matches: 14. The CDR3: CASSLGATSGGSGTQYF. The DNA for the CDR3 is TGCGCCAGCAGCCTCGGAGCGACTAGCGGGGGCTCCGGGACCCAGTACTTC.

The chain carries TRBV28 and TRBJ1-5, with D tentatively TRBD1 (5 bases). CDR3 size: 16 residues. The germline V and J ends were trimmed by 7 bases and 0 bases, with 16 bases remaining between them. Per germline, CDR1 MDHEN and CDR2 SYDVKM. CDR3: CASKSTDSYSNQPQHF. The CDR3 DNA follows: TGTGCCAGCAAATCGACAGACTCCTATAGCAATCAGCCCCAGCATTTT.

The chain links TRBV20-1 to TRBJ2-2; D possibly corresponds to TRBD2 (7 bases). Trimming took 3 bases from V and 4 from J, leaving 15 bases between them. CDR3 size: 15 residues. Germline CDR1 and CDR2: DFQATT and SNEGSKA (reference sequence). The CDR3 DNA reads TGCAGTGCTAGGTCGGGGGGCGGGCTCACCGGGGAGCTGTTTTTT. This sequence encodes CSARSGGGLTGELFF.

The chain couples TRBV12-3 or TRBV12-4 to TRBJ1-5; D ambiguous. The V end was cut by 5 bases, the J end by 2 bases, with 10 bases between. The CDR3 covers 14 residues. CDR3 bases: TGTGCCAGCAGTGCCGGTTGGGGCAATCAGCCCCAGCATTTT. Amino acid sequence: CASSAGWGNQPQHF.

This clonotype came up once. The V call is TRBV20-1, the J call TRBJ1-4; 9 nucleotides align to TRBD1. The CDR3 runs to 14 residues. V lost 3 bases to trimming and J lost 7 bases; unmatched junction nucleotides: 6. Germline V CDR1 and CDR2: DFQATT, SNEGSKA (reference sequence). The CDR3 DNA sequence: TGCAGTGCTAGTCCCGGGACAGGGAGTGAAAAACTGTTTTTT. It translates to CSASPGTGSEKLFF.

V usage is TRBV19 and J usage is TRBJ2-5; possible D gene TRBD2, 6 bases. The V and J ends lost 8 bases and 3 bases respectively, with 13 bases between them. This CDR3 spans 13 amino acids. From germline, CDR1 is LNHDA and CDR2 SQIVND (reference sequence). The CDR3 protein is CASGDWREETQYF. The CDR3 region has the DNA TGTGCCAGTGGGGACTGGCGTGAAGAGACCCAGTACTTC.

The chain couples TRBV20-1 to TRBJ1-2; D call uncertain. Germline assignment: CDR1 DFQATT and CDR2 SNEGSKA (reference sequence). This CDR3 has 12 amino acids. V gave up 8 bases and J gave up 0 bases, with 10 bases separating them. CDR3 bases: TGCAGTTCCCCGGAGGCTAACTATGGCTACACCTTC. Protein sequence: CSSPEANYGYTF.

The CDR3 is CASRRKKTGTGFEKLFF. CDR3 bases: TGTGCCAGCAGACGGAAAAAGACCGGGACAGGGTTCGAAAAACTGTTTTTT. V gene TRBV27 combines with J gene TRBJ1-4; TRBD1 matches 9 bases. The CDR3 consists of 17 residues. V was pared by 6 bases and J by 8 bases, with 16 bases of the junction left unmatched. The germline V gene has CDR1 MNHEY and CDR2 SMNVEV (reference sequence).

This clonotype showed up just once. The rearrangement joins TRBV29-1 to TRBJ1-2, with 9 bases that match TRBD1. V dropped 7 bases and J dropped 3; count of bases not matched to a gene: 6. The CDR3 totals 13 residues. Per the germline V gene, CDR1 is SQVTM and CDR2 is ANQGSEA. The CDR3 DNA reads TGCAGCGGCACAGGGGGCTTAGACTATGGCTACACCTTC. It translates to CSGTGGLDYGYTF.

The CDR3 nucleotides are TGTGCCTGGAGTGTTCGGGTTGAAAGGAACACTGAAGCTTTCTTT. Amino acid sequence: CAWSVRVERNTEAFF. The V call is TRBV30, the J call TRBJ1-1; D is unresolved. With 0 bases removed from V and 1 base from J, the gap between germline ends came to 12 bases. Per germline, CDR1 GTSNPN and CDR2 SVGIG (reference sequence). The CDR3 runs 15 residues.

CDR3 sequence reads: CAWRRRVDTEAFF. The DNA of the CDR3 is TGTGCCTGGAGGCGACGGGTGGACACTGAAGCTTTCTTT. This chain connects TRBV30 to TRBJ1-1; no clear D gene. The germline gives CDR1 GTSNPN, CDR2 SVGIG (reference sequence). Trimming removed 3 bases from V and 3 bases from J, with 11 bases in between. This CDR3 contains 13 residues.

The chain uses TRBV29-1 and TRBJ1-1; possibly TRBD1 for D (5 bases). Germline V CDR1 and CDR2: SQVTM, ANQGSEA. The length of the CDR3 is 11 residues. Trimming left V 7 bases short and J 8 bases short, with 14 bases between. CDR3 DNA: TGCAGCGGGGTAGGGACGGTAGAAGCTTTCTTT. It is translated as CSGVGTVEAFF.

This sequence joins TRBV15 and TRBJ1-5; weak D call: TRBD1 (5 bases). Germline V gene data show CDR1 as LNHNV and CDR2 as YYDKDF (reference sequence). CDR3 length: 16 residues. V was shortened by 1 base and J by 7 bases, with 17 bases between the two germline ends. The CDR3, as DNA: TGTGCCACCAGCAGAGGTCCTCCAGGGAGAGGCCAGCCCCAGCATTTT. It is translated as CATSRGPPGRGQPQHF.

As concerns this clonotype: An end of the junction differs from the germline gene, which may be a read error. The CDR3 DNA reads TGCAGTGCTAGTTCCTCCGGGGGGCACGCCGACTTC. Its translation: CSASSSGGHADF. The J gene is TRBJ2-7, the V gene TRBV20-1; D possibly corresponds to TRBD2 (7 bases). The V gene's germline CDR1 is DFQATT and CDR2 SNEGSKA (reference sequence). CDR3 length equals 12 residues.

CDR3 in DNA: TGTGCCACCAGTGCCGGCAGGGCCGGGGGCCCCCAGCATTTT. This gives the protein CATSAGRAGGPQHF. The chain employs TRBV24-1 and TRBJ1-5; possible D gene TRBD1, 6 bases. Trimming removed 5 bases at V and 10 bases at J, with 17 bases between. The CDR3 sequence is 14 residues long. Germline values: CDR1 KGHDR, CDR2 SFDVKD.

This sequence joins TRBV6-6 and TRBJ2-5; TRBD2 aligns across 11 bases. The V gene's germline CDR1 is MNHNY and CDR2 SVGAGI (reference sequence). Unmatched junction bases numbered 3, after V lost 4 bases and J lost 2 bases. The CDR3 is 15 residues long. The CDR3 sequence: CASSSSGGSQETQYF. As DNA, the CDR3 is TGTGCCAGCAGTTCTAGCGGGGGGTCACAAGAGACCCAGTACTTC.

The chain is built from TRBV30 and TRBJ2-7, with 9 bases that match TRBD1. The germline V gene encodes CDR1 GTSNPN and CDR2 SVGIG (reference sequence). There are 12 residues in the CDR3. V shed 7 bases and J 3 bases; nucleotides not matched to a gene: 4. This CDR3 is CASGTGNYEQYF. The CDR3 nucleotides are TGTGCCTCCGGGACAGGGAACTACGAGCAGTACTTC.

With respect to this clonotype: A read error may produce the germline difference seen at one junction end. The J gene is TRBJ1-1, the V gene TRBV29-1; D is unresolved. The germline V gene encodes CDR1 SQVTM and CDR2 ANQGSEA. The CDR3 is made up of 13 amino acids. CDR3 in DNA: TGCAGCGTCTGTAGGGTCTTGAACACTAAAGCTTTCTTT. Its protein product is CSVCRVLNTKAFF.

This clonotype is a singleton in its sample. The chain links TRBV28 to TRBJ2-6; D not certain. The germline V and J ends were trimmed by 10 bases and 2 bases, with 9 bases remaining between them. The CDR3 consists of 13 residues. In germline, CDR1 is MDHEN, CDR2 SYDVKM. CDR3 DNA sequence: TGTGCCACCCGGACCCCTGGGGCCAACGTCCTGACTTTC. Translated: CATRTPGANVLTF. Based on the CDR3 plus reference TRBV28 and TRBJ2-6, the full variable domain is DVKVTQSSRYLVKRTGEKVFLECVQDMDHENMFWYRQDPGLGLRLIYFSYDVKMKEKGDIPEGYSVSREKKERFSLILESASTNQTSMYLCATRTPGANVLTFGAGSRLTVL.